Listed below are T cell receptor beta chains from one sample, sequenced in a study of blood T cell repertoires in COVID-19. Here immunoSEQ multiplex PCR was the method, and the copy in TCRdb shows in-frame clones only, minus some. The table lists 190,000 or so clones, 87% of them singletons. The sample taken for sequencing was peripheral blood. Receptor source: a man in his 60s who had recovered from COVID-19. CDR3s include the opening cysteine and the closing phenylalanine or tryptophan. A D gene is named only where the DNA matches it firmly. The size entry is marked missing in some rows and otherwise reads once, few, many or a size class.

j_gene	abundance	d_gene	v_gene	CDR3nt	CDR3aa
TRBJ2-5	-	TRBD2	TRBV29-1	TGCAGCGTTGGTGGACCGGGGGGCCAAGAGACCCAGTACTTC	CSVGGPGGQETQYF
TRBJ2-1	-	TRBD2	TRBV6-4	TGTGCCAGCAGTGACTCGACGGGGACTAGCGGGGGTTCCTACAATGAGCAGTTCTTC	CASSDSTGTSGGSYNEQFF
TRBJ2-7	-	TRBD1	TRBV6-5	TGTGCCAGCAGGTCACCGGGACAGGGAGACGACGAGCAGTACTTC	CASRSPGQGDDEQYF
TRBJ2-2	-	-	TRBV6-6	TGTGCCAGCAGTTTTGAGACTAGAACCGGGGAGCTGTTTTTT	CASSFETRTGELFF
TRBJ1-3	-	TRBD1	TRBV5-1	TGCGCCAGCAGCAACACAGGGGTAAACACCATATATTTT	CASSNTGVNTIYF
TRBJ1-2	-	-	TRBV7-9	TGTGCCAGCAGCTTAACCCGCACGAGCCACTATGGCTACACCTTC	CASSLTRTSHYGYTF
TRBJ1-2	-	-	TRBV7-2	TGTGCCAACCGTGAGGGTAACGACTATGGCTACACCTTC	CANREGNDYGYTF
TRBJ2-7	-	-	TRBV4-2	TGTGCCAGCAGCCAAGAGGCCCGCTCCTACGAGCAGTACTTC	CASSQEARSYEQYF
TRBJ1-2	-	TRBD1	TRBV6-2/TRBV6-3	TGTGCCAGCAGCATGGGACAGGGTTATGGCTACACCTTC	CASSMGQGYGYTF
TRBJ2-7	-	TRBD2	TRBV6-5	TGTGCCAGCAGCCGGGGGGGGGCTCACGAGCAGTACTTC	CASSRGGAHEQYF
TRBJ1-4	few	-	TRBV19	TGTGCCAGTAGTATGTTCCGGGGAAGTGAAAAACTGTTTTTT	CASSMFRGSEKLFF
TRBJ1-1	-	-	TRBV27	TGTGCCAGCAGTCCCCCATATAGGGGTGAAGCTTTCTTT	CASSPPYRGEAFF
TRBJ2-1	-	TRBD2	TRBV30	TGTGCCTGGAGTAGAACCGGGACTAGCGCCTACAATGAGCAGTTCTTC	CAWSRTGTSAYNEQFF
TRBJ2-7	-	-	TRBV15	TGTGCCACCAGCGTGTTGCGGGGTCAATACGAGCAGTACTTC	CATSVLRGQYEQYF
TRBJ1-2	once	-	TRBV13	TGTGCCAGCAGCTTAGGTGAGGAGGTCGGGGGCTACACCTTC	CASSLGEEVGGYTF
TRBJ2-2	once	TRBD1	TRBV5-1	TGCGCCAGCAGCTGGGACAGGACTAACACCGGGGAGCTGTTTTTT	CASSWDRTNTGELFF
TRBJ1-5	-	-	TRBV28	TGTGCCAGCAGTTCGGATCAGCCCCAGCATTTT	CASSSDQPQHF
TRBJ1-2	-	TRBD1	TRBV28	TGTGCCAGCAGCCAGGGGGCCAACTATGGCTACACCTTC	CASSQGANYGYTF
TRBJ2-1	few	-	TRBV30	TGTGCCTGGAGTGTTTGGCGGGGCAATGAGCAGTTCTTC	CAWSVWRGNEQFF
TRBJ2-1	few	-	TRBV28	TGTGCCAGCAGTTTTATGGAGACCTACAATGAGCAGTTCTTC	CASSFMETYNEQFF
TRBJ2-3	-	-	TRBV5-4	TGTGCCAGCAGCATCCCGGCAGATACGCAGTATTTT	CASSIPADTQYF
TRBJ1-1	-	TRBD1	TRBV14	TGTGCCAGCAGCCAAAGGACAGGGCGGAACACTGAAGCTTTCTTT	CASSQRTGRNTEAFF
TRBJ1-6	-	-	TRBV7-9	TGTGCCAGCAGCTTAGCGGGGGCGCCTAATTCACCCCTCCACTTT	CASSLAGAPNSPLHF
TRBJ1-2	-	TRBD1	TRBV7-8	TGTGCCAGCAGCTTAGGGGGACAGGGGCTTGGCTACACCTTC	CASSLGGQGLGYTF
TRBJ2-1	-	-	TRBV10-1	TGCGCCAGCAGTGAGTCGGTGGCAGGGGAAATCTACAATGAGCAGTTCTTC	CASSESVAGEIYNEQFF
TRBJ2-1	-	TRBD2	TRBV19	TGTGCCAGTAGTATTCCTGCAGCGGGGGCCAGGGGTGAGCAGTTCTTC	CASSIPAAGARGEQFF
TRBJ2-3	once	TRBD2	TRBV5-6	TGTGCCAGCAGCTTGGTTAGCGGGAGACGGGATACGCAGTATTTT	CASSLVSGRRDTQYF
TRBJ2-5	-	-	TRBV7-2	TGTGCCAGCAGCTATATTCCTCAGGGCCTCCAAGAGACCCAGTACTTC	CASSYIPQGLQETQYF
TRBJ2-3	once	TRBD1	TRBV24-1	TGTGCCACCAGGGGGACAGGGGCCAAAGATACGCAGTATTTT	CATRGTGAKDTQYF
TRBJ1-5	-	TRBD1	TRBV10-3	TGTGCCATCAGTGCAGGGGGAGATCAGCCCCAGCATTTT	CAISAGGDQPQHF